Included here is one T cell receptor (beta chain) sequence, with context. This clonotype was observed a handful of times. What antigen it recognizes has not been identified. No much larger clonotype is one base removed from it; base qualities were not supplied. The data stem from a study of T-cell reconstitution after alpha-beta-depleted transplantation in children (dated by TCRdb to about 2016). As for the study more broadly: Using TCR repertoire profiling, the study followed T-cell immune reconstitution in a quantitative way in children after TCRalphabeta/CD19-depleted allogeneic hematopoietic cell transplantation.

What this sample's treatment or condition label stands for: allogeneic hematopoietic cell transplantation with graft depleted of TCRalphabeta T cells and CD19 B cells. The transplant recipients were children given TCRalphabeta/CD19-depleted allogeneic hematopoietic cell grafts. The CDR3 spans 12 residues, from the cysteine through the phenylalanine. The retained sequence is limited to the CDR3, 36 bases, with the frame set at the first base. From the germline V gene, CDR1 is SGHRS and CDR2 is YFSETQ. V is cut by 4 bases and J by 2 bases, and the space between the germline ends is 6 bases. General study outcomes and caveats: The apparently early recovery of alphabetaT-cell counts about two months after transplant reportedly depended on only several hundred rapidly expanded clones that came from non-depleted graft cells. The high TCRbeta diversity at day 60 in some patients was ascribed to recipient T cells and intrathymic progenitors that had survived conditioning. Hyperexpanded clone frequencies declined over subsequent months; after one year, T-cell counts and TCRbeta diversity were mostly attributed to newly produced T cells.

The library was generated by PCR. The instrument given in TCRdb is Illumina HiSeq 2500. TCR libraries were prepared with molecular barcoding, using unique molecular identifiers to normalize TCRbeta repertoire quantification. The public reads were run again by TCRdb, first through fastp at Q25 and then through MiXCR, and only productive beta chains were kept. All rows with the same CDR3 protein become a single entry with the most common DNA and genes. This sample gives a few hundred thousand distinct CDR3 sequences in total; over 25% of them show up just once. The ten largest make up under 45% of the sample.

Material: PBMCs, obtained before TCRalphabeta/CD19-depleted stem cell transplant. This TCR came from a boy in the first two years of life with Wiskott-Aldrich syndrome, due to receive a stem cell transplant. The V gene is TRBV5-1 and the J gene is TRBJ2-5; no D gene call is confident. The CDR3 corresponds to CASSPQQETQYF. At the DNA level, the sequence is TGCGCCAGCAGCCCGCAACAAGAGACCCAGTACTTC.